The 25 T cell receptor beta chains listed next were all sequenced from one sample in a study of cytomegalovirus exposure and HLA in healthy donors. This table comes from immunoSEQ multiplex PCR, and its TCRdb copy is limited to in-frame clones, with some not included. The table shows 150,000 to 180,000 clones, with 75% to 90% occurring only once. Sequenced input: PBMCs. All receptors derive from a man aged 18 to 30 in good health and CMV-seropositive.

J is TRBJ2-7 and V is TRBV7-2; 9 bases are shared with TRBD2. This CDR3 is 15 amino acids long. The germline V gene has CDR1 SGHTA and CDR2 FQGNSA. V shed 2 bases, J shed 3 bases, and the junction held 5 bases outside the gene matches. CDR3 sequence: CASSLQPSGIYEQYF. CDR3 sequence (DNA): TGTGCCAGCAGCTTACAGCCTAGCGGGATCTACGAGCAGTACTTC.

This clone was detected only a few times. This chain connects TRBV6-1 to TRBJ2-2; TRBD1 is a possible D gene (6 bases). The germline gives CDR1 MNHNS, CDR2 SASEGT. The CDR3 contains 15 residues. Trimming took 7 bases from V and 1 from J, leaving 13 bases between them. The CDR3 loop reads CASTRMTGNTGELFF. CDR3 bases: TGTGCCAGCACTAGGATGACAGGGAACACCGGGGAGCTGTTTTTT.

With respect to this clone: The same CDR3 also results from other DNA sequences found in this sample. J is TRBJ2-7 and V is TRBV19; maybe TRBD2 (6 bases). Germline lookup yields CDR1 LNHDA and CDR2 SQIVND (reference sequence). V was clipped by 4 bases and J by 0 bases, with 7 bases between them. The CDR3 runs 13 residues. The CDR3 spells CASSRDSSYEQYF. The CDR3 nucleotides read TGTGCCAGTAGTAGGGACTCCTCCTACGAGCAGTACTTC.

The genes are TRBV19 and TRBJ1-1; D ambiguous. CDR1 and CDR2 from the germline V gene are LNHDA and SQIVND (reference sequence). The CDR3 sequence is 13 residues long. Trimming cost V 5 bases and J 1 base, with 8 bases left between them. CDR3 amino acids: CASSLTANTEAFF. DNA for the CDR3: TGTGCCAGTAGTCTTACAGCGAACACTGAAGCTTTCTTT.

The CDR3 sequence: CASSQAGLRLYNEQFF. The CDR3 DNA follows: TGCGCCAGCAGCCAGGCGGGACTCCGCCTCTACAATGAGCAGTTCTTC. This rearrangement joins TRBV4-3 to TRBJ2-1; a possible D gene is TRBD2 (6 bases). CDR3 size: 16 residues. From germline, CDR1 is LGHNA and CDR2 YSLEER. Trimming took off 3 bases at V and 3 bases at J, with 15 bases between the two ends.

The CDR3 is CASSLLSGGAGTDTQYF. CDR3 DNA sequence: TGTGCCAGCAGCTTACTTTCAGGGGGCGCGGGCACAGATACGCAGTATTTT. The chain joins TRBV11-2 to TRBJ2-3; 8 nucleotides agree with TRBD1. The CDR3 length is 17 residues. V gave up 2 bases and J gave up 1 base; unmatched junction bases: 8. Looked up from germline, CDR1 is SGHAT and CDR2 is FQNNGV.

This chain uses TRBV6-5 with TRBJ1-3; D unresolved. The CDR3 extends over 14 amino acids. V lost 6 bases, J lost 3 bases, and 12 bases lay in between. Germline V gene data show CDR1 as MNHEY and CDR2 as SVGAGI. CDR3 loop: CASRASGSGNTIYF. Written as DNA, the CDR3 is TGTGCCAGCAGAGCCTCGGGGAGTGGAAACACCATATATTTT.

V and J are TRBV7-7 and TRBJ2-4; D possibly corresponds to TRBD1 (10 bases). Trimming shortened V by 6 bases and J by 2 bases, and 32 bases separated the two germline ends. The CDR3 has 21 residues. Per germline, CDR1 SSHAT and CDR2 FNYEAQ (reference sequence). CDR3 sequence reads: CASSSSGTGEREVFTKNIQYF. For the CDR3, the DNA is TGTGCCAGCAGTTCCTCCGGGACAGGGGAGCGGGAGGTCTTCACCAAAAACATTCAGTACTTC. Complete variable domain (other parts from reference TRBV7-7 and TRBJ2-4): GAGVSQSPRYKVTKRGQDVTLRCDPISSHATLYWYQQALGQGPEFLTYFNYEAQPDKSGLPSDRFSAERPEGSISTLTIQRTEQRDSAMYRCASSSSGTGEREVFTKNIQYFGAGTRLSVL.

The genes are TRBV19 and TRBJ2-1; D may be TRBD2 (6 bases). V lost 3 bases, J lost 0 bases, and 12 bases lay in between. CDR3 size: 16 residues. Germline-derived CDR1 and CDR2 are LNHDA and SQIVND (reference sequence). The CDR3 DNA follows: TGTGCCAGTAGTATTTGGGCGGGGCTCTCCTACAATGAGCAGTTCTTC. Its protein is CASSIWAGLSYNEQFF.

The rearrangement uses TRBV5-1 and TRBJ2-1, with TRBD1 matching 9 bases. CDR1 and CDR2 from the germline V gene are SGHRS and YFSETQ. This CDR3 is 15 amino acids long. The ends lost 0 bases at V and 8 bases at J; junction bases unmatched: 6. CDR3 protein: CASSLAGTGFDEQFF. The CDR3 DNA is TGCGCCAGCAGCTTGGCCGGGACAGGGTTCGATGAGCAGTTCTTC.

This chain uses TRBV6-5 with TRBJ2-7; 7 bases line up with TRBD1. Germline trimming cut 4 bases from V and 5 bases from J; bases unmatched to any gene: 5. Germline CDR1 MNHEY, CDR2 SVGAGI. The CDR3 loop spans 13 amino acids. Written as DNA, the CDR3 is TGTGCCAGCAGTTCGCGACAGGGCCACGAGCAGTACTTC. Translated: CASSSRQGHEQYF.

The sample holds one count of this clone. The chain joins TRBV4-3 to TRBJ1-1; tentative D call: TRBD1 (5 bases). CDR3 length: 15 amino acids. The germline V gene has CDR1 LGHNA and CDR2 YSLEER. With 1 base removed from V and 5 bases from J, the gap between germline ends came to 14 bases. The CDR3 sequence is CASSQVLKRGTEAFF. The DNA of the CDR3 is TGCGCCAGCAGCCAAGTCCTCAAACGGGGGACTGAAGCTTTCTTT.

This clone was found many times. The V and J genes are TRBV6-1 and TRBJ2-6, with D perhaps matching TRBD1 (5 bases). V was clipped by 4 bases and J by 0 bases, with 10 bases between them. The CDR3 totals 16 residues. Germline V gene lookup returns CDR1 MNHNS and CDR2 SASEGT. The CDR3 spells CASSGQGLSGANVLTF. The CDR3 nucleotides read TGTGCCAGCAGTGGGCAGGGCCTCTCTGGGGCCAACGTCCTGACTTTC.

The chain combines TRBV6-5 with TRBJ2-1, with D perhaps TRBD2 (6 bases). The CDR3 is 13 residues long. The V end was cut by 6 bases, the J end by 12 bases, with 18 bases between. Per germline, CDR1 MNHEY and CDR2 SVGAGI. Written as DNA, the CDR3 is TGTGCCAGCAGCCTCCTAGGGGACTCCTCGCAGTTCTTC. This encodes CASSLLGDSSQFF.

The chain joins TRBV7-6 to TRBJ2-3, with 9 bases identical to TRBD2. The CDR3 covers 17 residues. The germline V gene encodes CDR1 SGHVS and CDR2 FNYEAQ. The V gene end was trimmed by 2 bases and the J gene end by 2 bases; junction bases not matched to a gene: 8. The CDR3 spells CASSLKGLAGITDTQYF. CDR3 nucleotides: TGTGCCAGCAGCTTAAAGGGCCTAGCGGGGATCACAGATACGCAGTATTTT.

CDR3 protein: CAGRNSGTTDTQYF. The CDR3 DNA reads as TGTGCAGGGAGGAATAGCGGGACCACAGATACGCAGTATTTT. V is TRBV30 and J is TRBJ2-3; 8 positions match TRBD2. The CDR3 is 14 amino acids. Germline V gene data show CDR1 as GTSNPN and CDR2 as SVGIG (reference sequence).

The gene calls are TRBV28 and TRBJ1-1; D is perhaps TRBD1 (5 bases). V lost 7 bases to trimming and J lost 5 bases, with 20 bases between them. Germline loops: CDR1 MDHEN, CDR2 SYDVKM. The CDR3 is 15 amino acids. The CDR3 sequence is CASTWEGSRTTEAFF. The CDR3 DNA is TGTGCCAGCACCTGGGAGGGGAGTAGGACGACTGAAGCTTTCTTT.

The chain couples TRBV14 to TRBJ2-1; tentative D call: TRBD2 (5 bases). Trimming stripped 2 bases from V and 6 bases from J, with 14 bases between. This CDR3 contains 15 residues. Germline V CDR1 and CDR2: SGHDN, FVKESK. The chain's CDR3 is CASSQQLVGGNEQFF. In nucleotides, the CDR3 is TGTGCCAGCAGCCAACAACTAGTGGGTGGCAATGAGCAGTTCTTC.

The V gene is TRBV11-2, the J gene TRBJ1-4; possibly TRBD1 for D (6 bases). Trimming took off 4 bases at V and 2 bases at J, with 17 bases between the two ends. This CDR3 has 17 amino acids. Germline-derived CDR1 and CDR2 are SGHAT and FQNNGV. The CDR3 DNA is TGTGCCAGCAGCTCGTTCTCCCAGGGGAAGACTAATGAAAAACTGTTTTTT. Translation gives CASSSFSQGKTNEKLFF. The whole variable domain, filled in from reference TRBV11-2 and TRBJ1-4, reads EAGVAQSPRYKIIEKRQSVAFWCNPISGHATLYWYQQILGQGPKLLIQFQNNGVVDDSQLPKDRFSAERLKGVDSTLKIQPAKLEDSAVYLCASSSFSQGKTNEKLFFGSGTQLSVL.

This clone was recorded once. The rearrangement joins TRBV25-1 to TRBJ2-3, with 10 bases lining up with TRBD2. The CDR3 has 18 residues. The germline gives CDR1 MGHDK, CDR2 SYGVNS. V dropped 0 bases and J dropped 1; count of bases not matched to a gene: 7. The CDR3, as DNA: TGTGCCAGCAGTGAATATAGGGGCACTAGCGGGGGCACAGATACGCAGTATTTT. Translating gives CASSEYRGTSGGTDTQYF.

The chain couples TRBV13 to TRBJ2-1; 10 bases are shared with TRBD2. Per the germline V gene, CDR1 is PRHDT and CDR2 is FYEKMQ (reference sequence). The CDR3 covers 18 residues. The junction had 10 bases not matched to a gene; V was cut back by 5 bases and J by 0 bases. For the CDR3, the DNA is TGTGCCAGCAGCCCCCCATCTAGCGGGGGCGGCTCCTACAATGAGCAGTTCTTC. It yields the protein CASSPPSSGGGSYNEQFF.

V and J are TRBV7-3 and TRBJ2-1; 8 bases fit TRBD2. The junction had 7 bases not matched to a gene; V was cut back by 6 bases and J by 3 bases. Per the germline V gene, CDR1 is SGHTA and CDR2 is FQGTGA. The CDR3 extends over 15 amino acids. The CDR3 loop reads CASRSAGASYNEQFF. CDR3 nucleotide sequence: TGTGCCAGCAGGTCAGCGGGGGCGAGCTACAATGAGCAGTTCTTC.

The chain joins TRBV11-2 to TRBJ2-7, with 7 nucleotides matching TRBD2. Germline assignment: CDR1 SGHAT and CDR2 FQNNGV. The V segment lost 1 base and the J segment 2 bases; nucleotides outside the gene matches: 8. The CDR3 loop spans 16 amino acids. CDR3 bases: TGTGCCAGCAGCTTAGGGACTAGGAGTAGAGCCTACGAGCAGTACTTC. Its protein is CASSLGTRSRAYEQYF.

The chain joins TRBV6-4 to TRBJ2-3, with D hard to call. This CDR3 has 13 amino acids. Trimming removed 2 bases from V and 3 bases from J, with 6 bases in between. Germline V gene data show CDR1 as MRHNA and CDR2 as SNTAGT. The CDR3 nucleotides read TGTGCCAGCAGTGACCAAGCAACAGATACGCAGTATTTT. Its translation is CASSDQATDTQYF.

J is TRBJ2-5 and V is TRBV2; 8 bases are shared with TRBD2. Losses at the gene ends were 3 bases for V and 6 bases for J; bases not matched to a gene: 12. Per germline, CDR1 SNHLY and CDR2 FYNNEI. The CDR3 totals 16 residues. As DNA, the CDR3 is TGTGCCAGCAGTGAGCGGACTAGCCAGGGTCTGAAGACCCAGTACTTC. As protein: CASSERTSQGLKTQYF.